The 25 T cell receptor beta chains below all came from one sample that was sequenced in a study of PD-L1 blockade in urothelial cancer. Using immunoSEQ multiplex PCR, the repertoire was profiled, and TCRdb retains in-frame clones only, with some absent. The sample holds fewer than 130,000 clones, approximately 85% seen once. Sample: PBMCs, taken around atezolizumab (anti-PD-L1) treatment. These receptors all come from a man aged 45 to 65 with urothelial cancer.

The CDR3 reads CASTLSPAGRGYTF. For the CDR3, the DNA is TGTGCCAGCACCCTCTCTCCGGCAGGTCGCGGCTACACCTTC. The chain recombines TRBV28 with TRBJ1-2; D not resolved. The V end was cut by 7 bases, the J end by 8 bases, with 20 bases between. This CDR3 has 14 amino acids. Germline V gives CDR1 MDHEN, CDR2 SYDVKM.

This chain joins TRBV29-1 and TRBJ2-7; 11 bases fit TRBD2. The length of the CDR3 is 14 residues. CDR1 is SQVTM, CDR2 ANQGSEA, per germline. Trimming cost V 4 bases and J 1 base; bases outside gene matches: 3. The CDR3 DNA reads as TGCAGCGTTGGACTAGCGGGAACGTCCTACGAGCAGTACTTC. As protein: CSVGLAGTSYEQYF.

The chain links TRBV11-2 to TRBJ2-7; D ambiguous. There are 13 residues in the CDR3. CDR1 is SGHAT and CDR2 is FQNNGV in the germline V gene. V lost 0 bases to trimming and J lost 6 bases, with 9 bases between them. The CDR3 is CASSLDLPREQYF. The DNA of the CDR3 is TGTGCCAGCAGCTTAGATCTCCCCCGCGAGCAGTACTTC.

The V and J genes are TRBV11-2 and TRBJ2-3; 7 positions match TRBD2. Germline V gene lookup returns CDR1 SGHAT and CDR2 FQNNGV. The CDR3 runs to 15 residues. The J segment lost 6 bases and the V segment lost 5 bases, leaving 11 bases of the junction unmatched. The CDR3 nucleotides are TGTGCCAGCAGCCCCTCGACTAGCCCGACCGATACGCAGTATTTT. As protein: CASSPSTSPTDTQYF.

This clone was observed once. The CDR3 DNA sequence: TGTGCCAGCAGCCTCAGGGCGGCGTTGGGCACTGAAGCTTTCTTT. Protein product: CASSLRAALGTEAFF. The chain carries TRBV6-5 and TRBJ1-1; maybe TRBD1 (5 bases). This CDR3 has 15 residues. The germline V and J ends were trimmed by 6 bases and 4 bases, with 18 bases remaining between them. From germline, CDR1 is MNHEY and CDR2 SVGAGI.

This clone has a single count. The rearrangement links TRBV11-3 to TRBJ2-1, with unresolved D. This CDR3 spans 16 amino acids. Per the germline V gene, CDR1 is SGHNT and CDR2 is YENEEA. V lost 0 bases and J lost 4, with 13 bases in between. In DNA form, the CDR3 reads TGTGCCAGCAGCTTAGATCCGGAGTCCCCTTACAATGAGCAGTTCTTC. The encoded protein is CASSLDPESPYNEQFF.

The CDR3 spells CASSSPSGRATGELFF. In DNA, the CDR3 is TGTGCCAGCAGCTCCCCTAGCGGTCGCGCCACCGGGGAGCTGTTTTTT. V and J are TRBV28 and TRBJ2-2; TRBD2 agrees at 7 bases. CDR1 is MDHEN, CDR2 SYDVKM, per germline. CDR3 size: 16 residues. The V and J ends lost 6 bases and 4 bases, in that order; junction bases with no gene match: 11.

The chain couples TRBV9 to TRBJ2-6, with TRBD2 matching over 10 bases. The CDR3 loop spans 18 amino acids. V shed 4 bases, J shed 2 bases, and the junction held 9 bases outside the gene matches. Germline V gives CDR1 SGDLS, CDR2 YYNGEE. The CDR3 spells CASSLRTSGGAGANVLTF. The CDR3 coding sequence is TGTGCCAGCAGCTTACGGACTAGCGGAGGGGCTGGGGCCAACGTCCTGACTTTC.

This chain uses TRBV19 with TRBJ2-5, with D hard to call. Germline loops: CDR1 LNHDA, CDR2 SQIVND (reference sequence). The CDR3 contains 14 residues. V was clipped by 3 bases and J by 1 base, with 9 bases between them. The CDR3 coding sequence is TGTGCCAGTAGTATGTTCGAGTCCCAAGAGACCCAGTACTTC. Protein: CASSMFESQETQYF.

V is TRBV19 and J is TRBJ1-6, with D perhaps TRBD1 (5 bases). Per the germline V gene, CDR1 is LNHDA and CDR2 is SQIVND (reference sequence). The CDR3 runs 15 residues. The germline V and J ends were trimmed by 3 bases and 6 bases, with 12 bases remaining between them. CDR3 coding DNA: TGTGCCAGTAGTATCTCGGGGGTTGGTAATTCACCCCTCCACTTT. Translating gives CASSISGVGNSPLHF.

J is TRBJ2-1 and V is TRBV7-2, with 8 bases matching TRBD2. The length of the CDR3 is 16 residues. CDR1 SGHTA and CDR2 FQGNSA come from the germline V gene. V trimming: 0 bases; J trimming: 2 bases; junction bases outside the gene matches: 3. CDR3 sequence reads: CASSLAATSAYNEQFF. CDR3 DNA sequence: TGTGCCAGCAGCTTAGCTGCGACTAGCGCCTACAATGAGCAGTTCTTC.

The chain couples TRBV9 to TRBJ1-1; D possibly corresponds to TRBD1 (6 bases). Germline values: CDR1 SGDLS, CDR2 YYNGEE. The CDR3 sequence is 15 residues long. The ends were cut back, 4 bases at V and 0 bases at J, with 13 bases in the middle. The DNA of the CDR3 is TGTGCCAGCAGCTTCCTGGGGGCCATGAACACTGAAGCTTTCTTT. Amino acid sequence: CASSFLGAMNTEAFF.

J is TRBJ1-4 and V is TRBV7-8; 9 positions agree with TRBD1. CDR3 length equals 14 residues. Germline V gene data show CDR1 as SGHVS and CDR2 as FQNEAQ. The V segment lost 5 bases and the J segment 7 bases; nucleotides outside the gene matches: 5. CDR3 coding DNA: TGTGCCAGCAGCAAACAGGGGGCGCCTGAAAAACTGTTTTTT. This sequence encodes CASSKQGAPEKLFF.

The chain couples TRBV27 to TRBJ2-7, with 10 positions matching TRBD2. CDR1 is MNHEY and CDR2 is SMNVEV in the germline V gene (reference sequence). The CDR3 loop spans 17 amino acids. V lost 1 base to trimming and J lost 2 bases; unmatched junction nucleotides: 8. The CDR3 bases are TGTGCCAGCAGTTTATTATCTAGCGGGAGTGTTCCCTACGAGCAGTACTTC. Protein: CASSLLSSGSVPYEQYF.

CDR3: CAISEGVPPYEQYF. CDR3 DNA: TGTGCCATCAGTGAAGGGGTGCCCCCCTACGAGCAGTACTTC. The chain carries TRBV10-3 and TRBJ2-7; TRBD1 is a possible D gene (5 bases). This CDR3 has 14 amino acids. The germline V gene has CDR1 ENHRY and CDR2 SYGVKD. Trimming took off 3 bases at V and 2 bases at J, with 11 bases between the two ends.

The J gene is TRBJ1-1, the V gene TRBV10-2, with a tentative D call TRBD1 (5 bases). CDR1 WSHSY and CDR2 SAAADI come from the germline V gene. Trimming pared 6 bases from V and 3 bases from J, leaving 17 bases between. The CDR3 has 15 residues. The CDR3 sequence is CASRSGRGGDTEAFF. CDR3 in DNA: TGCGCCAGCAGGAGTGGACGGGGAGGGGACACTGAAGCTTTCTTT.

The gene calls are TRBV13 and TRBJ1-2; D gene unclear. Germline V gene data show CDR1 as PRHDT and CDR2 as FYEKMQ (reference sequence). The CDR3 is 15 amino acids. V was shortened by 8 bases and J by 6 bases, with 22 bases between the two germline ends. The chain's CDR3 is CASDKWRVGVHGYTF. The CDR3 nucleotides read TGTGCCAGCGATAAATGGAGGGTTGGGGTCCATGGCTACACCTTC.

V is TRBV6-5 and J is TRBJ2-7; TRBD2 is a possible D gene (5 bases). CDR1 and CDR2 from the germline V gene are MNHEY and SVGAGI. The CDR3 has 16 residues. The V end was cut by 0 bases, the J end by 4 bases, with 16 bases between. CDR3 region: CASSYSSGVYFYEQYF. CDR3 nucleotides: TGTGCCAGCAGTTACTCGAGCGGTGTTTACTTTTACGAGCAGTACTTC.

V usage is TRBV7-6 and J usage is TRBJ1-1; TRBD1 matches 7 bases. Germline V gives CDR1 SGHVS, CDR2 FNYEAQ. The J segment lost 3 bases and the V segment lost 9 bases, leaving 7 bases of the junction unmatched. The CDR3 spans 13 residues. The CDR3 region is CASRDSAYTEAFF. The CDR3 region has the DNA TGTGCCAGTAGGGACAGTGCCTACACTGAAGCTTTCTTT.

The chain carries TRBV7-9 and TRBJ2-1, with unresolved D. Germline V gene sequence: CDR1 SEHNR, CDR2 FQNEAQ (reference sequence). Trimming pared 6 bases from V and 6 bases from J, leaving 12 bases between. This CDR3 has 13 amino acids. CDR3 sequence (DNA): TGTGCCAGCAGATATCTAGGCCTCAATGAGCAGTTCTTC. This gives the protein CASRYLGLNEQFF.

This clone came up a few times. The rearrangement links TRBV7-3 to TRBJ2-5; the match to TRBD1 covers 9 bases. V shed 3 bases and J 4 bases; nucleotides not matched to a gene: 0. CDR3 length: 13 amino acids. Germline V CDR1 and CDR2: SGHTA, FQGTGA. In DNA, the CDR3 is TGTGCCAGCAGCTTGGACAGGGGAGAGACCCAGTACTTC. Protein product: CASSLDRGETQYF.

This chain links TRBV21-1 with TRBJ2-7; the table's D call, TRBD2, was not checked against the DNA. TRBV21-1 constitutes a pseudogene. The CDR3 spans 18 residues. Written as DNA, the CDR3 is TGTGCCAGCAGCAAAAAGTCGTTGGAGCACTGTAGATCCTACGAGCAGTACTTC. It encodes CASSKKSLEHCRSYEQYF.

The chain joins TRBV4-2 to TRBJ2-7; 11 bases fit TRBD2. CDR3 size: 17 residues. Germline CDR1 is LGHNA and CDR2 is YNFKEQ. V trimming: 4 bases; J trimming: 2 bases; junction bases outside the gene matches: 10. CDR3 nucleotides: TGTGCCAGCAGCCGTGGAGCTACTAGCGGGAGAACCTACGAGCAGTACTTC. It codes for CASSRGATSGRTYEQYF.

This clone showed up just a few times. The gene calls are TRBV18 and TRBJ2-1, with 13 bases aligning to TRBD2. Germline V gene lookup returns CDR1 KGHSH and CDR2 LQKENI. The CDR3 totals 18 residues. V was clipped by 3 bases and J by 7 bases; unmatched bases: 12. The chain's CDR3 is CASSPTSGRSGSRNEQFF. DNA of the CDR3: TGTGCCAGCTCACCGACTAGCGGGAGGTCAGGAAGCCGGAATGAGCAGTTCTTC.

The CDR3 spells CASSIEAQARQPQHF. The DNA for the CDR3 is TGTGCCAGCAGCATCGAAGCACAGGCGCGTCAGCCCCAGCATTTT. The gene calls are TRBV21-1 and TRBJ1-5; TRBD1, the D gene given by the table, was not confirmed from the DNA. TRBV21-1 is a known pseudogene. This CDR3 is 15 amino acids long.